This is a list of T cell receptor beta chains from one sample in a study of molecular identifiers for immune sequencing clone quantification. Using its own MiXCR run on the PCR reads, TCRdb lists one record per CDR3 protein. The data contain 30,000 to 45,000 distinct CDR3 sequences, around 18% of them singletons. Specimen: naive CD8+ T cells from blood, with Jurkat cell RNA spiked in. The receptors shown here come from a human donor in good health. Some libraries in this study had Jurkat cell RNA spiked in. Both conserved end residues are part of each CDR3. A D gene is named only where the DNA matches it firmly. Size is stated for part of the rows, as once, few or many counts, or as a class when the clone is expanded.

>TRBV29-1|TRBJ2-1|NA|few
TGCAGCGTTGAAGAGGCTACCTCCTACAATGAGCAGTTCTTC
CSVEEATSYNEQFF
>TRBV4-1|TRBJ2-7|TRBD1|many
TGCGCCAGCAGCTCCGGGACAGGGGAATTCTACGAGCAGTACTTC
CASSSGTGEFYEQYF
>TRBV14|TRBJ2-1|NA|few
TGTGCCAGCAGCCAAGATCACGCTCGGGCGGGTGAGCAGTTCTTC
CASSQDHARAGEQFF
>TRBV20-1|TRBJ2-3|TRBD2|many
TGCAGTGCTAGAGTCCCTAGCGGCGCCACAGATACGCAGTATTTT
CSARVPSGATDTQYF
>TRBV7-9|TRBJ2-3|NA|many
TGTGCCAGCAGCTTAGCCCCCCCGATTAGCGCAAGCACAGATACGCAGTATTTT
CASSLAPPISASTDTQYF
>TRBV5-1|TRBJ2-5|TRBD1|few
TGCGCCAGCACGAACACCCCCCAACGACAGGGGAGTGGGGAGACCCAGTACTTC
CASTNTPQRQGSGETQYF
>TRBV5-1|TRBJ1-4|TRBD1|many
TGCGCCAGCAGCGCCACAGGGGATACTAATGAAAAACTGTTTTTT
CASSATGDTNEKLFF
>TRBV9|TRBJ2-3|NA|many
TGTGCCAGCAGCCCAAACCGCCAGCGGTATGTAGATACGCAGTATTTT
CASSPNRQRYVDTQYF
>TRBV12-3/TRBV12-4|TRBJ2-1|TRBD2|few
TGTGCCAGCAGTCGGGGGACTAGGCCCGACAATGAGCAGTTCTTC
CASSRGTRPDNEQFF
>TRBV4-3|TRBJ2-7|TRBD1|few
TGCGCCAGCAGCCAGGACAGGGGTATAGTCGAGCAGTACTTC
CASSQDRGIVEQYF
>TRBV11-1|TRBJ2-3|NA|many
TGTGCCAGCAGCAACCGTGGGGACCACCTCACAGATACGCAGTATTTT
CASSNRGDHLTDTQYF
>TRBV28|TRBJ2-7|NA|few
TGTGCCAGCAGTCCGACCCTGGGCTACGAGCAGTACTTC
CASSPTLGYEQYF
>TRBV27|TRBJ2-2|NA|many
TGTGCCAGCAGTTTGGGCAGGAACACCGGGGAGCTGTTTTTT
CASSLGRNTGELFF
>TRBV28|TRBJ1-5|NA|many
TGTGCCAGCAGCGGACAGAACAATCAGCCCCAGCATTTT
CASSGQNNQPQHF
>TRBV5-1|TRBJ2-1|NA|many
TGCGCCAGCAGCGGGGCGAAGTCTCCCTACAATGAGCAGTTCTTC
CASSGAKSPYNEQFF
>TRBV5-1|TRBJ2-5|NA|many
TGCGCCAGCAGACGGAGCCAGGGAAGGGGGCAAGAGACCCAGTACTTC
CASRRSQGRGQETQYF
>TRBV29-1|TRBJ1-2|TRBD1|many
TGCAGCGTTGAAGATCTAAGGGGGCAAGGCTACACCTTC
CSVEDLRGQGYTF
>TRBV7-2|TRBJ2-7|NA|many
TGTGCCAGCAGCTCCCCAGCCTCAGCGCGCTACGAGCAGTACTTC
CASSSPASARYEQYF
>TRBV27|TRBJ1-3|TRBD1|many
TGTGCCAGCAGCCTACAGGGGGGAGGAAACACCATATATTTT
CASSLQGGGNTIYF
>TRBV12-3/TRBV12-4|TRBJ2-1|TRBD2|many
TGTGCCAGCAGTCCGGGGACTAGCGGGAGATTTGAGCAGTTCTTC
CASSPGTSGRFEQFF
>TRBV7-6|TRBJ2-7|TRBD1|NA
TGTGCCAGCAGCTTAGCAGACAGGGGTCAATACGAGCAGTACTTC
CASSLADRGQYEQYF
>TRBV6-2/TRBV6-3|TRBJ2-5|NA|NA
TGTGCCACCTCTCTCCCGGGGGACCAAGAGACCCAGTACTTC
CATSLPGDQETQYF
>TRBV9|TRBJ2-7|NA|many
TGTGCCAGCAGCGTGGGTCAAATCGCCTACGAGCAGTACTTC
CASSVGQIAYEQYF